This record looks at one T cell receptor beta chain sequence and its context. Some clones are missing from TCRdb's copy, which holds only in-frame ones; the method was immunoSEQ multiplex PCR. This sample has 60,000 to 95,000 clones, with about nine tenths found just once. These data originate in a study of blood T cell repertoires in COVID-19. CDR3 length: 15 residues. Trimming stripped 0 bases from V and 2 bases from J, with 11 bases between. Germline V CDR1 and CDR2: MGHRA, YSYEKL. The chain carries TRBV4-1 and TRBJ2-7; D uncertain. What was sequenced was peripheral blood. The origin of this receptor is a woman of 80 years or more with active or convalescent COVID-19. CDR3 DNA: TGCGCCAGCAGCCAAGATCGCACATTACCCTACGAGCAGTACTTC. This translates into CASSQDRTLPYEQYF.